This is a list of T cell receptor beta chains from one sample in a study of CD8 T cells in ankylosing spondylitis. TCRdb processed the 5' RACE reads anew with MiXCR; each CDR3 protein has one entry. Counted here are approximately 220,000 distinct CDR3 sequences, roughly 18% occurring once; the ten biggest clones make up under 45%. Sequenced material: blood, either unsorted or a sorted T cell fraction (not recorded which). These TCRs come from a male donor with ankylosing spondylitis. CDR3s include the opening cysteine and the closing phenylalanine or tryptophan. The D gene is left open where the match is weak. Clone sizes are given selectively: once, few, many, or a class where the clone is expanded.

NA | 12 | TRBJ2-7 | TRBV27 | NA | TGTGCCAGCGGAGACTACTCCTACGAGCAGTACTTC | CASGDYSYEQYF
TRBD2 | 15 | TRBJ2-5 | TRBV20-1 | NA | TGCAGTGCTAGAACCGGGACTAGCGGCCAAGAGACCCAGTACTTC | CSARTGTSGQETQYF
TRBD2 | 16 | TRBJ2-7 | TRBV20-1 | NA | TGCAGTGCTAGAGATCGAGGGGCGGGAGCTGGCTACGAGCAGTACTTC | CSARDRGAGAGYEQYF
TRBD2 | 15 | TRBJ2-1 | TRBV20-1 | NA | TGCAGTGCTAGAGACATAGCGGGAGCCCTCAATGAGCAGTTCTTC | CSARDIAGALNEQFF
NA | 14 | TRBJ1-6 | TRBV5-6 | NA | TGTGCCAGCAGCTTCATTGCGGGGGATTCACCCCTCCACTTT | CASSFIAGDSPLHF
TRBD2 | 18 | TRBJ2-1 | TRBV28 | NA | TGTGCCAGCAGCTATAGGCTGGCTAGCGGACCCTCCTACAATGAGCAGTTCTTC | CASSYRLASGPSYNEQFF
NA | 15 | TRBJ1-4 | TRBV29-1 | NA | TGCAGCGTTGCCCAGTCTCATCTTAATGAAAATCGGCTGTTTTTT | CSVAQSHLNENRLFF
NA | 13 | TRBJ1-4 | TRBV7-9 | few | TGTGCCAGCAGCTTAGCAAATGATGAAAAACTGTTTTTT | CASSLANDEKLFF
NA | 14 | TRBJ1-1 | TRBV7-8 | few | TGTGCCAGCAGCTTATTACTTGTAGTCACTGAAGCTTTCTTT | CASSLLLVVTEAFF
NA | 12 | TRBJ2-7 | TRBV25-1 | many | TGTGCCAGCAGTGAGACATCTTACGAGCAGTACTTC | CASSETSYEQYF
NA | 14 | TRBJ2-7 | TRBV7-9 | few | TGTGCCAGCGACTCGAACGGTAGATCCTACGAGCAGTACTTC | CASDSNGRSYEQYF
NA | 15 | TRBJ1-1 | TRBV12-3/TRBV12-4 | few | TGTGCCAGCAGAGATCTCCTAGGGGGGGTCACTGAAGCTTTCTTT | CASRDLLGGVTEAFF
NA | 16 | TRBJ2-7 | TRBV27 | few | TGTGCCAGCAGTTTTTACAGGGGGGGGTTACCGAGCGAGCAGTACTTC | CASSFYRGGLPSEQYF
TRBD1 | 20 | TRBJ2-2 | TRBV6-7 | NA | TGTGCCAGCAGTGCAACTAACTACAGGGGAAGGGTCATGAACACCGGGGAGCTGTTTTTT | CASSATNYRGRVMNTGELFF
TRBD1 | 16 | TRBJ2-5 | TRBV13 | few | TGTGCCAGCAGCCCCCGGGACAGGGGCTTGGGAGAGACCCAGTACTTC | CASSPRDRGLGETQYF
NA | 14 | TRBJ2-7 | TRBV7-2 | few | TGTGCCAGCAGCTTACTAGGCCCCACGGGGGAGCAGTACTTC | CASSLLGPTGEQYF
NA | 16 | TRBJ1-1 | TRBV20-1 | NA | TGCAGTGCTCTTCCTGACGGCGAAGTCATGAACACTGAAGCTTTCTTT | CSALPDGEVMNTEAFF
NA | 11 | TRBJ1-1 | TRBV29-1 | NA | TGCAGCGTTGAAGGGGATGTTGAAGCTTTCTTT | CSVEGDVEAFF
NA | 13 | TRBJ1-2 | TRBV7-9 | many | TGTGCCAGCAGCATGGGCCCTAACTATGGCTACACCTTC | CASSMGPNYGYTF
NA | 14 | TRBJ1-1 | TRBV12-3/TRBV12-4 | many | TGTGCCAGCAGTTTAGAGGGTGGGGGCACTGAAGCTTTCTTT | CASSLEGGGTEAFF
TRBD1 | 15 | TRBJ2-1 | TRBV19 | few | TGTGCCAGTAGTATTCTCAGGGGGTCAGGAAATGAGCAGTTCTTC | CASSILRGSGNEQFF
TRBD2 | 15 | TRBJ2-7 | TRBV20-1 | NA | TGCAGTGCTGTCCTCGCGGGACTAGCGGCCTACGAGCAGTACTTC | CSAVLAGLAAYEQYF
TRBD2 | 15 | TRBJ2-2 | TRBV28 | few | TGTGCCAGCAGTGAACCTAGCGGGAACACCGGGGAGCTGTTTTTT | CASSEPSGNTGELFF
TRBD1 | 16 | TRBJ1-6 | TRBV27 | NA | TGTGCCAGCAGTTACAGGGGTTACGTCGATAATTCACCCCTCCACTTT | CASSYRGYVDNSPLHF
TRBD1 | 19 | TRBJ1-1 | TRBV11-1 | NA | TGTGCCAGCAGCCCTCTTGTAGGTGGTGACAGGGGGCTAAGGACTGAAGCTTTCTTT | CASSPLVGGDRGLRTEAFF
TRBD1 | 19 | TRBJ2-2 | TRBV12-3/TRBV12-4 | NA | TGTGCCAGCAGTTTTCTGGGACAGGGATGGATCCCGAACACCGGGGAGCTGTTTTTT | CASSFLGQGWIPNTGELFF
NA | 16 | TRBJ1-3 | TRBV4-2 | few | TGTGCCAGCAGCCAAGATCGGAGTAGCTCTGGAAACACCATATATTTT | CASSQDRSSSGNTIYF
TRBD1 | 14 | TRBJ2-5 | TRBV25-1 | NA | TGTGCCAGCAGCCAGGGGGCCGGGCAAGAGACCCAGTACTTC | CASSQGAGQETQYF
TRBD1 | 17 | TRBJ2-2 | TRBV15 | NA | TGTGCCACCAGCAGAGTAGGGGGCAGGGAAATATACGGGGAGCTGTTTTTT | CATSRVGGREIYGELFF
TRBD2 | 13 | TRBJ2-7 | TRBV25-1 | once | TGTGCCAGCACCGGGACTACCTCCTACGAGCAGTACTTC | CASTGTTSYEQYF
NA | 17 | TRBJ1-1 | TRBV15 | NA | TGTGCCACCAGCAGAGATAGGGGGGGTTACCTCTACACTGAAGCTTTCTTT | CATSRDRGGYLYTEAFF
NA | 15 | TRBJ2-7 | TRBV27 | NA | TGTGCCAGCAGTTTAATTCAGGGACCCTCCTACGAGCAGTACTTC | CASSLIQGPSYEQYF
TRBD1 | 13 | TRBJ1-5 | TRBV19 | many | TGTGCCAGTACAAGGACAGGGTGGCAGCCCCAGCATTTT | CASTRTGWQPQHF
NA | 12 | TRBJ1-1 | TRBV29-1 | many | TGCAGCGTTGTCAGGCCGAACACTGAAGCTTTCTTT | CSVVRPNTEAFF
NA | 17 | TRBJ1-3 | TRBV3-1 | few | TGTGCCAGCAGCCAAGGCATAGAAACAGGGACCGGAAACACCATATATTTT | CASSQGIETGTGNTIYF
NA | 17 | TRBJ2-2 | TRBV6-2/TRBV6-3 | few | TGTGCCAGCAGTTACCCCCCGGAGTGGGCGAACACCGGGGAGCTGTTTTTT | CASSYPPEWANTGELFF
TRBD2 | 14 | TRBJ2-7 | TRBV9 | few | TGTGCCAGCAGCGTAGGACTAGCGCAATACGAGCAGTACTTC | CASSVGLAQYEQYF